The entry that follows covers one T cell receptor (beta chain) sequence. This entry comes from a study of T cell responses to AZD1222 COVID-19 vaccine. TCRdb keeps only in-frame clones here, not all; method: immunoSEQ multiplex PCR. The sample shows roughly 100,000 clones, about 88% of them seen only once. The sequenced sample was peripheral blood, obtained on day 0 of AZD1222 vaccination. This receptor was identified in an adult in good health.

Written as DNA, the CDR3 is TGTGCCAGCAGCTTACCGGGACCATCGCAAGAGACCCAGTACTTC. Its translation is CASSLPGPSQETQYF. The chain carries TRBV5-4 and TRBJ2-5; D may be TRBD1 or TRBD2 (5 bases each). With 2 bases removed from V and 2 bases from J, the gap between germline ends came to 13 bases. The CDR3 extends over 15 amino acids. CDR1 is SGHNT, CDR2 YYREEE, per germline (reference sequence).